This T cell receptor (beta chain) was found in a study of blood T cells in healthy people across ages. Together with a sample-barcoded 5' primer, a J-beta primer mix was included in a second PCR lasting about 6 to 11 cycles. All cDNA molecules were each tagged by a template-switch adaptor with 12 random nucleotides. TCRdb reanalysed the 5' RACE reads using MiXCR and keeps one entry per CDR3 protein. The data hold 1,100,000 or so distinct CDR3 sequences, with less than 50% observed a single time. Study-wide results and caveats: Across samples, TCR beta diversity tracked strongly with naive T cell percentage. PBMCs were not sorted, which prevented a conclusive comparison of naive versus antigen-experienced cells.

The CDR3 totals 12 residues. V lost 7 bases and J 3 bases, leaving 11 bases between the germline ends. Per germline, CDR1 SGDLS and CDR2 YYNGEE. Worth noting for this clonotype: Its antigen is not identified.

Sequencing was done on a sample of blood. This clonotype was sampled from a woman aged 60-75 years in good health. The gene calls are TRBV9 and TRBJ2-7, with D unresolved. This CDR3 is CASGDEDYEQYF. CDR3 coding DNA: TGTGCCAGCGGCGATGAGGACTACGAGCAGTACTTC.